This is a list of T cell receptor beta chains from one sample in a study of cytomegalovirus exposure and HLA in healthy donors. Using immunoSEQ multiplex PCR, the repertoire was profiled, and TCRdb retains in-frame clones only, with some absent. The data contain approximately 120,000 clones, over 65% of them singletons. Sequencing was performed on PBMCs. The receptors shown here come from a man aged 30 to 39 in good health and CMV-seronegative. Both conserved end residues are part of each CDR3. The order of the fields is CDR3 protein, J gene, V gene, D gene. The D gene is left open where the match is weak.

CDR3: CASSISTTAASDF; J: TRBJ2-5; V: TRBV19; D: .
CDR3: CASSQKGWNYGYTF; J: TRBJ1-2; V: TRBV7-6; D: .
CDR3: CASSIRGRAINEKLFF; J: TRBJ1-4; V: TRBV19; D: TRBD1
CDR3: CASSQDPAGGVTGELFF; J: TRBJ2-2; V: TRBV4-3; D: TRBD2
CDR3: CASGLERGSSYEQYF; J: TRBJ2-7; V: TRBV2; D: .
CDR3: CASRSTGLAPTDTQYF; J: TRBJ2-3; V: TRBV5-6; D: TRBD2
CDR3: CASSIGRRAGLNEQYF; J: TRBJ2-7; V: TRBV19; D: .
CDR3: CASSLGQGTTLSNQPQHF; J: TRBJ1-5; V: TRBV7-2; D: TRBD1
CDR3: CASSQQEGARTQYF; J: TRBJ2-5; V: TRBV4-2; D: .
CDR3: CASSPWRGGAENEQFF; J: TRBJ2-1; V: TRBV5-1; D: .
CDR3: CASSLDRAGKQYF; J: TRBJ2-7; V: TRBV7-7; D: TRBD1
CDR3: CASSQEPGAQYF; J: TRBJ2-5; V: TRBV6-1; D: .
CDR3: CASSPERPYEQYF; J: TRBJ2-7; V: TRBV11-2; D: .
CDR3: CASSRRPLAEVSGANVLTF; J: TRBJ2-6; V: TRBV11-2; D: TRBD2
CDR3: CASGDLTSPGGSYNEQFF; J: TRBJ2-1; V: TRBV27; D: .
CDR3: CASSLLFSGGAGDTQYF; J: TRBJ2-3; V: TRBV5-1; D: TRBD2
CDR3: CASSQIAGAAYEQYF; J: TRBJ2-7; V: TRBV4-3; D: TRBD2
CDR3: CASSLQGAGETQYF; J: TRBJ2-5; V: TRBV6-5; D: TRBD1
CDR3: CALGGRARNEQFF; J: TRBJ2-1; V: TRBV19; D: TRBD2
CDR3: CASGRTGGPEKLFF; J: TRBJ1-4; V: TRBV6-5; D: TRBD1
CDR3: CASRTDRSANEKLFF; J: TRBJ1-4; V: TRBV19; D: .
CDR3: CATQLTSTAQETQYF; J: TRBJ2-5; V: TRBV7-2; D: .
CDR3: CASSLDGRLNYGYTF; J: TRBJ1-2; V: TRBV7-9; D: .
CDR3: CASSIVGQAHEQYF; J: TRBJ2-7; V: TRBV11-2; D: TRBD1
CDR3: CASGAPGEGNTIYF; J: TRBJ1-3; V: TRBV5-1; D: .
CDR3: CASSATGVWGYTF; J: TRBJ1-2; V: TRBV6-5; D: TRBD1
CDR3: CASSRAGGPGDTQYF; J: TRBJ2-3; V: TRBV19; D: TRBD2
CDR3: CAWRATSGGPTQYF; J: TRBJ2-3; V: TRBV30; D: TRBD2
CDR3: CASSRTSGGQISYEQYF; J: TRBJ2-7; V: TRBV14; D: TRBD2
CDR3: CASSLAVFETYNEQFF; J: TRBJ2-1; V: TRBV5-1; D: .
CDR3: CASSQRHTFNQPQHF; J: TRBJ1-5; V: TRBV4-1; D: .
CDR3: CASRESPGNQPQHF; J: TRBJ1-5; V: TRBV6-5; D: .
CDR3: CASSQKGLAVSSTDTQYF; J: TRBJ2-3; V: TRBV9; D: TRBD2
CDR3: CASTPSWDRSYEQYF; J: TRBJ2-7; V: TRBV7-2; D: TRBD1
CDR3: CASRGATNEKLFF; J: TRBJ1-4; V: TRBV6-5; D: .
CDR3: CASSQWTGVINQPQHF; J: TRBJ1-5; V: TRBV4-2; D: TRBD1